One sample yielded the 19 T cell receptor beta chains listed below, sequenced in a study of OX40 agonist ivuxolimab in advanced cancers. Only in-frame clones appear in the TCRdb table, and some are missing; sequencing was by immunoSEQ multiplex PCR. The data contain 90,000 to 100,000 clones, about 85% of them singletons. The sequencing here drew on CD4+ or CD8+ T cells sorted from blood, taken in a trial of the OX40 agonist ivuxolimab. The receptors originated from an adult with an advanced solid tumor such as melanoma, head and neck, liver or kidney cancer.

The J gene is TRBJ2-1, the V gene TRBV12-5; TRBD1 is a possible D gene (5 bases). V gave up 7 bases and J gave up 8 bases, with 15 bases separating them. CDR1 LGHNT and CDR2 FRNRAP come from the germline V gene. CDR3 length equals 13 residues. The CDR3 region is CASAPRGFDEQFF. The CDR3 bases are TGTGCTAGTGCCCCAAGGGGTTTTGATGAGCAGTTCTTC.

This clone was picked up one time. The chain uses TRBV7-9 and TRBJ2-3, with D tentatively TRBD2 (6 bases). This CDR3 contains 14 residues. V gave up 5 bases and J gave up 4 bases, with 13 bases separating them. CDR1 SEHNR and CDR2 FQNEAQ come from the germline V gene (reference sequence). CDR3 DNA sequence: TGTGCCAGCAGCCGGGGACTCGGGGCAGATACGCAGTATTTT. It specifies CASSRGLGADTQYF. The full variable domain, rest sourced from reference TRBV7-9 and TRBJ2-3, is DTGVSQNPRHKITKRGQNVTFRCDPISEHNRLYWYRQTLGQGPEFLTYFQNEAQLEKSRLLSDRFSAERPKGSFSTLEIQRTEQGDSAMYLCASSRGLGADTQYFGPGTRLTVL.

This clone was counted only a few times. The chain recombines TRBV19 with TRBJ1-5; TRBD1 agrees at 8 bases. V shed 3 bases, J shed 11 bases, and the junction held 18 bases outside the gene matches. The germline V gene encodes CDR1 LNHDA and CDR2 SQIVND (reference sequence). The CDR3 sequence is 17 residues long. The CDR3, as DNA: TGTGCCAGTAGTATCGGAGCAGGGGGCCCCGCTTATGTGGCCCAGCATTTT. Its protein product is CASSIGAGGPAYVAQHF.

J is TRBJ1-6 and V is TRBV4-2; D ambiguous. The CDR3 spans 16 residues. V shed 3 bases and J shed 10 bases, with 19 bases lying between them. Germline V gene lookup returns CDR1 LGHNA and CDR2 YNFKEQ. CDR3 in DNA: TGTGCCAGCAGCCAGGGAGGGCGGCAGAGTGAGTCACCCCTCCACTTT. Its protein is CASSQGGRQSESPLHF.

The V and J genes are TRBV6-5 and TRBJ1-1, with a weak D call TRBD1 (5 bases). The CDR3 is made up of 14 amino acids. Trimming removed 5 bases at V and 5 bases at J, with 15 bases between. Germline CDR1 reads MNHEY; CDR2 reads SVGAGI. CDR3 in amino acids: CASSAQERGTEAFF. CDR3 in DNA: TGTGCCAGCAGTGCGCAGGAGAGGGGAACTGAAGCTTTCTTT.

The chain links TRBV19 to TRBJ2-3; possibly TRBD2 for D (6 bases). Trimming cost V 2 bases and J 3 bases, with 12 bases left between them. This CDR3 is built from 15 residues. Germline CDR1 and CDR2: LNHDA and SQIVND (reference sequence). The CDR3: CASSIQFGRTDTQYF. Written as DNA, the CDR3 is TGTGCCAGTAGTATACAATTCGGGAGAACAGATACGCAGTATTTT. Together with reference TRBV19 and TRBJ2-3, the CDR3 gives the full variable domain: DGGITQSPKYLFRKEGQNVTLSCEQNLNHDAMYWYRQDPGQGLRLIYYSQIVNDFQKGDIAEGYSVSREKKESFPLTVTSAQKNPTAFYLCASSIQFGRTDTQYFGPGTRLTVL.

V gene TRBV7-9 combines with J gene TRBJ2-5; D gene ambiguous. Germline V gives CDR1 SEHNR, CDR2 FQNEAQ (reference sequence). V was cut by 3 bases and J by 2 bases, with 13 bases left in between. This CDR3 is 15 amino acids long. CDR3 sequence (DNA): TGTGCCAGCAGCTTTGGAGCCGCTCCACAAGAGACCCAGTACTTC. This sequence encodes CASSFGAAPQETQYF. Full variable domain (missing parts from reference TRBV7-9 and TRBJ2-5): DTGVSQNPRHKITKRGQNVTFRCDPISEHNRLYWYRQTLGQGPEFLTYFQNEAQLEKSRLLSDRFSAERPKGSFSTLEIQRTEQGDSAMYLCASSFGAAPQETQYFGPGTRLLVL.

V and J are TRBV19 and TRBJ2-1, with TRBD2 matching over 9 bases. Germline CDR1 and CDR2: LNHDA and SQIVND (reference sequence). This CDR3 is 17 amino acids long. V dropped 5 bases and J dropped 0; count of bases not matched to a gene: 8. CDR3 sequence (DNA): TGTGCCAGTAGTCGAACTAGCGGGCTGAGCTCCTACAATGAGCAGTTCTTC. This translates into CASSRTSGLSSYNEQFF. Complete variable domain (other parts from reference TRBV19 and TRBJ2-1): DGGITQSPKYLFRKEGQNVTLSCEQNLNHDAMYWYRQDPGQGLRLIYYSQIVNDFQKGDIAEGYSVSREKKESFPLTVTSAQKNPTAFYLCASSRTSGLSSYNEQFFGPGTRLTVL.

The V and J genes are TRBV5-1 and TRBJ2-7, with D perhaps being TRBD1 or TRBD2 (5 bases each). The CDR3 is 13 amino acids. V dropped 4 bases and J dropped 3 bases, with 11 bases sitting between them. Germline V gene sequence: CDR1 SGHRS, CDR2 YFSETQ. CDR3 residues: CASSRGQGYEQYV. In DNA form, the CDR3 reads TGCGCCAGCAGCCGAGGGCAGGGCTACGAGCAGTACGTC.

Only one count was recorded for this clone. The chain employs TRBV6-1 and TRBJ2-1, with 9 nucleotides matching TRBD1. J gave up 2 bases and V 4 bases, and 0 bases lay outside the gene matches. The CDR3 has 14 residues. Germline V gene lookup returns CDR1 MNHNS and CDR2 SASEGT. CDR3 sequence (DNA): TGTGCCAGCAGTGGGACAGGGGCCTACAATGAGCAGTTCTTC. It codes for CASSGTGAYNEQFF.

CDR3 coding DNA: TGTGCCAGCAGCTTGCTGGGGGACAGGGCCTACGAGCAGTACTTC. Encoded protein: CASSLLGDRAYEQYF. The chain recombines TRBV7-9 with TRBJ2-7; 9 nucleotides match TRBD1. V lost 3 bases to trimming and J lost 2 bases; unmatched junction nucleotides: 5. The CDR3 is made up of 15 amino acids. Germline V lookup: CDR1 SEHNR, CDR2 FQNEAQ (reference sequence).

This chain joins TRBV2 and TRBJ2-2; D is perhaps TRBD2 (5 bases). This CDR3 region has 15 residues. Germline V gene data show CDR1 as SNHLY and CDR2 as FYNNEI. Trimming took off 7 bases at V and 0 bases at J, with 12 bases between the two ends. DNA of the CDR3: TGTGCCAGCATTGGAGGCAGCACGAACACCGGGGAGCTGTTTTTT. Translating gives CASIGGSTNTGELFF.

The V and J genes are TRBV11-2 and TRBJ2-2, with a tentative D call TRBD2 (6 bases). The CDR3 spans 17 residues. The germline V and J ends were trimmed by 5 bases and 7 bases, with 23 bases remaining between them. Germline-derived CDR1 and CDR2 are SGHAT and FQNNGV. The CDR3 coding sequence is TGTGCCAGCAGCGCCTGGGGGAGCGGGCAGGGAAGCGGGGAGCTGTTTTTT. The encoded protein is CASSAWGSGQGSGELFF. Combining the CDR3 with reference TRBV11-2 and TRBJ2-2 gives the whole variable domain EAGVAQSPRYKIIEKRQSVAFWCNPISGHATLYWYQQILGQGPKLLIQFQNNGVVDDSQLPKDRFSAERLKGVDSTLKIQPAKLEDSAVYLCASSAWGSGQGSGELFFGEGSRLTVL.

The chain uses TRBV7-9 and TRBJ2-1; no reliable D call. Trimming cost V 1 base and J 0 bases, with 13 bases left between them. The CDR3 is 17 residues long. CDR1 SEHNR and CDR2 FQNEAQ come from the germline V gene (reference sequence). The CDR3: CASSLDARLSSYNEQFF. Written as DNA, the CDR3 is TGTGCCAGCAGCTTAGACGCGCGACTGAGCTCCTACAATGAGCAGTTCTTC.

The chain joins TRBV7-6 to TRBJ1-3; D may be TRBD1 (6 bases). Trimming took off 3 bases at V and 2 bases at J, with 14 bases between the two ends. CDR1 is SGHVS and CDR2 is FNYEAQ in the germline V gene. The CDR3 has 16 residues. CDR3 coding DNA: TGTGCCAGCAGCTTTCGACAGGCCGGGACTGGAAACACCATATATTTT. It is translated as CASSFRQAGTGNTIYF.

This chain joins TRBV19 and TRBJ1-5, with 10 nucleotides matching TRBD1. The germline V gene has CDR1 LNHDA and CDR2 SQIVND (reference sequence). V was pared by 7 bases and J by 7 bases, with 7 bases of the junction left unmatched. The CDR3 extends over 14 amino acids. This chain's CDR3 is CASTIGTGAQPQHF. CDR3 coding DNA: TGTGCCAGTACCATAGGGACAGGGGCACAGCCCCAGCATTTT.

The rearrangement links TRBV6-1 to TRBJ2-6; TRBD1 aligns across 9 bases. CDR3 length: 17 residues. The germline CDR1 and CDR2 sequences are MNHNS and SASEGT. The junction had 5 bases not matched to a gene; V was cut back by 3 bases and J by 2 bases. CDR3 loop: CASSEGQGYPGANVLTF. In nucleotides, the CDR3 is TGTGCCAGCAGTGAGGGACAGGGTTATCCTGGGGCCAACGTCCTGACTTTC.

This clone was seen once. CDR3 amino acids: CASSSGQGNDGYTF. The CDR3 coding sequence is TGTGCCAGCAGTTCGGGACAGGGCAACGATGGCTACACCTTC. The rearrangement links TRBV28 to TRBJ1-2; 9 bases map to TRBD1. V gave up 4 bases and J gave up 6 bases; unmatched junction bases: 6. Germline loops: CDR1 MDHEN, CDR2 SYDVKM. The CDR3 is made up of 14 amino acids.

J is TRBJ2-1 and V is TRBV5-6, with 14 bases fitting TRBD2. This CDR3 contains 15 residues. Germline V gene sequence: CDR1 SGHDT, CDR2 YYEEEE. V dropped 1 base and J dropped 10; count of bases not matched to a gene: 4. CDR3 DNA sequence: TGTGCCAGCAGCTTGCGACTAGCGGGAGGGGAAGAGCAGTTCTTC. Residues: CASSLRLAGGEEQFF.